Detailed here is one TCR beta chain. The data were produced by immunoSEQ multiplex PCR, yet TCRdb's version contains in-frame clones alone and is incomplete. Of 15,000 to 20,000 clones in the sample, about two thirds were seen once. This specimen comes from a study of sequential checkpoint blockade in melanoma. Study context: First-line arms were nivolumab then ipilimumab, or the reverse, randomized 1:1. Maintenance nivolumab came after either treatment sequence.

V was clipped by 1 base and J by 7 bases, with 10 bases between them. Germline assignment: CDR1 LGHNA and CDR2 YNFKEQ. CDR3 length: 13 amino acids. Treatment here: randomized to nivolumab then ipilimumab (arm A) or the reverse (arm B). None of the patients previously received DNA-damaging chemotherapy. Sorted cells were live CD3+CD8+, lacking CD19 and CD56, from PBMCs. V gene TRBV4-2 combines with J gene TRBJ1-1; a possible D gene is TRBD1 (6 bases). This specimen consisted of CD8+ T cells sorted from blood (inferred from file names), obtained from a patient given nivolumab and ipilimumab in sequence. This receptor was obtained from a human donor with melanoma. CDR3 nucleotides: TGTGCCAGCAGCCAAGGACAGGAGATTGAAGCTTTCTTT. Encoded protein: CASSQGQEIEAFF.